This T cell receptor (beta chain) emerged from a study of cytotoxic CD8 clonotypes in ibrutinib-treated CLL. TCRdb's copy holds only in-frame clones and misses some; the assay was immunoSEQ multiplex PCR. Found here are about 330,000 clones, roughly 71% of them singletons; the top ten hold 6.3%. This clone showed up just a few times. J lost 4 bases, V lost 5 bases, and 12 bases had no gene match. Per germline, CDR1 SEHNR and CDR2 FQNEAQ (reference sequence). The length of the CDR3 is 17 residues. The chain is built from TRBV7-9 and TRBJ2-2; TRBD2 agrees at 8 bases. The TCR was taken from a human donor with chronic lymphocytic leukemia. This material consisted of PBMCs, taken after 36 months of ibrutinib treatment. The CDR3 sequence: CASSPLPRLATTGELFF. CDR3 coding DNA: TGTGCCAGCAGCCCCCTCCCCCGACTAGCGACCACCGGGGAGCTGTTTTTT.